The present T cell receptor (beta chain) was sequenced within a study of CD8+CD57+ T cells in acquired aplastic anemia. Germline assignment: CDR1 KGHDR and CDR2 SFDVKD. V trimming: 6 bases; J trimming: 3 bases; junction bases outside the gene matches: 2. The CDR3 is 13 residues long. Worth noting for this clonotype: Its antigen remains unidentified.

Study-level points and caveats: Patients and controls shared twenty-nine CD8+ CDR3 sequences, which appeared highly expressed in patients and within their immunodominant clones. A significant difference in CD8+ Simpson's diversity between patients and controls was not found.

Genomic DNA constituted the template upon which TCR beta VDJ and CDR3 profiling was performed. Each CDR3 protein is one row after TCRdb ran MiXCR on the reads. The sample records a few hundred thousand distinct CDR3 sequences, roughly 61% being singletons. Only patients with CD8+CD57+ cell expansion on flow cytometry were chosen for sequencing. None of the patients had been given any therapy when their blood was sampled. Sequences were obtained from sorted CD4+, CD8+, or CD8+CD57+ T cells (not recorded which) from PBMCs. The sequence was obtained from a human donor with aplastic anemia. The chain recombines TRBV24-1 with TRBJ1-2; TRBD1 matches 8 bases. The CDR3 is CATSPGGDYGYTF. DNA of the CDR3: TGTGCCACCAGTCCAGGGGGCGACTATGGCTACACCTTC.